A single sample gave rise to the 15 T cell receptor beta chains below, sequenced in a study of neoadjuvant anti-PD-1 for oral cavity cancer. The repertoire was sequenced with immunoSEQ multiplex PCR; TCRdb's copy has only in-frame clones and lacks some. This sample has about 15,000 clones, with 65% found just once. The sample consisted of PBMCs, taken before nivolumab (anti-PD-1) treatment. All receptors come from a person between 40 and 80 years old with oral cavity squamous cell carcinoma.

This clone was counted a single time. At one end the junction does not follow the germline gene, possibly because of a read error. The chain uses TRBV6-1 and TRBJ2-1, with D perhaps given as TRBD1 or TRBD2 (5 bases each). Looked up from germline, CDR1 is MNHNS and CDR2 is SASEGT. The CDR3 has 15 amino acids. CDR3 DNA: TGTGCCAGCAGGGAAGGGTGGGGGTTTTACAATGAGCAGTTCTTC. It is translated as CASREGWGFYNEQFF.

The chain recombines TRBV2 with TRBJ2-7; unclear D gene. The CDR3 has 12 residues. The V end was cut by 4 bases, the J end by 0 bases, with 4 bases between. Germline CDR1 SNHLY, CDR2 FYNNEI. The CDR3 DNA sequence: TGTGCCAGCAGTGGGAACTCCTACGAGCAGTACTTC. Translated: CASSGNSYEQYF.

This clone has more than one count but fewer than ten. CDR3 bases: TGTGCCAGCAGCCCGCCCACAGGGGACGAGCAGTACTTC. The encoded protein is CASSPPTGDEQYF. This chain links TRBV9 with TRBJ2-7; 7 bases match TRBD1. The germline gives CDR1 SGDLS, CDR2 YYNGEE. The V and J ends lost 4 bases and 5 bases, in that order; junction bases with no gene match: 6. The CDR3 spans 13 residues. Filled out from reference TRBV9 and TRBJ2-7, the complete variable domain reads DSGVTQTPKHLITATGQRVTLRCSPRSGDLSVYWYQQSLDQGLQFLIQYYNGEERAKGNILERFSAQQFPDLHSELNLSSLELGDSALYFCASSPPTGDEQYFGPGTRLTVT.

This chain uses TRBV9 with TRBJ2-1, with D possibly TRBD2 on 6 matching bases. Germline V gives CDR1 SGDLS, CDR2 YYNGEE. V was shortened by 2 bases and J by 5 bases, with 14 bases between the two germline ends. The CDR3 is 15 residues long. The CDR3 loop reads CASSVWGEPNNEQFF. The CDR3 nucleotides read TGTGCCAGCAGCGTCTGGGGGGAACCCAACAATGAGCAGTTCTTC. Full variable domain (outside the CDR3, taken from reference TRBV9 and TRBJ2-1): DSGVTQTPKHLITATGQRVTLRCSPRSGDLSVYWYQQSLDQGLQFLIQYYNGEERAKGNILERFSAQQFPDLHSELNLSSLELGDSALYFCASSVWGEPNNEQFFGPGTRLTVL.

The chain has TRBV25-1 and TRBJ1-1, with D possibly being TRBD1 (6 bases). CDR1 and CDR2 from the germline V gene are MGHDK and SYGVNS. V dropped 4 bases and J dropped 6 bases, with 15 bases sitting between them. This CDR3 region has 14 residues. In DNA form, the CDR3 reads TGTGCCAGCAGTGTACAGGGTGAGGTGCCTGAAGCTTTCTTT. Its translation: CASSVQGEVPEAFF.

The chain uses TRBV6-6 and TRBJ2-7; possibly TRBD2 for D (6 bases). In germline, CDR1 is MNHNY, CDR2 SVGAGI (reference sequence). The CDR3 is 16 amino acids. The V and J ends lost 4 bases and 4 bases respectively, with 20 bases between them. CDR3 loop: CASSSGLRGPGYEQYF. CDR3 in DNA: TGTGCCAGCAGTTCCGGTCTGCGGGGACCCGGGTACGAGCAGTACTTC.

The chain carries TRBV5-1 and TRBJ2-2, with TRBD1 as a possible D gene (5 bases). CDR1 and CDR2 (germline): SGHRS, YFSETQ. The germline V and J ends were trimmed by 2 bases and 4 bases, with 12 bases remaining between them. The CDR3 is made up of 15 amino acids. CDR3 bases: TGCGCCAGCAGCTTTGCGGTGGGGCCCACCGGGGAGCTGTTTTTT. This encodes CASSFAVGPTGELFF.

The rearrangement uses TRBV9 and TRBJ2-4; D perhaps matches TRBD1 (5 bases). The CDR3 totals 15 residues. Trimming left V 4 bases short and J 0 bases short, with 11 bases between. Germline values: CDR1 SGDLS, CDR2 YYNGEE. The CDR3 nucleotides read TGTGCCAGCAGCTCAGACAGTGTAGCCAAAAACATTCAGTACTTC. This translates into CASSSDSVAKNIQYF.

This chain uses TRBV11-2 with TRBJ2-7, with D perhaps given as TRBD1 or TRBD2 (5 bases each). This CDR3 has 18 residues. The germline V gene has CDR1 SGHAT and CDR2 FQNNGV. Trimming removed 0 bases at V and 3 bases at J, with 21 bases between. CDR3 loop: CASSLEWGIGTVFYEQYF. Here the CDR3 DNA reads TGTGCCAGCAGCTTAGAGTGGGGCATAGGGACGGTTTTCTACGAGCAGTACTTC. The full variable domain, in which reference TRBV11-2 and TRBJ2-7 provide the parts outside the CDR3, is EAGVAQSPRYKIIEKRQSVAFWCNPISGHATLYWYQQILGQGPKLLIQFQNNGVVDDSQLPKDRFSAERLKGVDSTLKIQPAKLEDSAVYLCASSLEWGIGTVFYEQYFGPGTRLTVT.

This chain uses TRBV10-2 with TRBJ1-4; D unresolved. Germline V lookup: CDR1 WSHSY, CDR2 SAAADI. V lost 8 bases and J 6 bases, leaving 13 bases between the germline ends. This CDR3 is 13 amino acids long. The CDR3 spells CASGRTEDEKLFF. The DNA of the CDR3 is TGCGCCAGCGGTAGGACGGAAGATGAAAAACTGTTTTTT.

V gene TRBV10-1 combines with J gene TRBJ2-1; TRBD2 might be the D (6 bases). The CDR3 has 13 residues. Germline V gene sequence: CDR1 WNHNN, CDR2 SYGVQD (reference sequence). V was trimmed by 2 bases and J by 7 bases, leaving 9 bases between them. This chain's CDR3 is CASSEGGSNEQFF. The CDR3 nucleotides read TGCGCCAGCAGTGAGGGGGGGTCGAATGAGCAGTTCTTC.

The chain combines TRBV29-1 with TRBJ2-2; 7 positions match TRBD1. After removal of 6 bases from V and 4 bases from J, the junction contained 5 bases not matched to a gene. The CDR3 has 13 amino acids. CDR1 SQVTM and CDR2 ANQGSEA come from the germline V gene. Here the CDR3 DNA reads TGCAGCGTGCGACAGGGCGGCACCGGGGAGCTGTTTTTT. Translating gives CSVRQGGTGELFF.

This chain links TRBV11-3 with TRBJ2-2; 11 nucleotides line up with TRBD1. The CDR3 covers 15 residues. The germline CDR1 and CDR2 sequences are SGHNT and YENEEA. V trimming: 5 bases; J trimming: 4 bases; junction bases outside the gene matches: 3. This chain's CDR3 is CASSPGTGGTGELFF. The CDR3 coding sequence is TGTGCCAGCAGCCCCGGGACAGGGGGCACCGGGGAGCTGTTTTTT.

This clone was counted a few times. The CDR3 sequence: CASGTLQGADYGYTF. CDR3 bases: TGTGCCAGCGGAACTCTACAGGGGGCGGACTATGGCTACACCTTC. The chain joins TRBV27 to TRBJ1-2, with 9 bases lining up with TRBD1. Per germline, CDR1 MNHEY and CDR2 SMNVEV (reference sequence). The CDR3 consists of 15 residues. J gave up 3 bases and V 8 bases, and 10 bases lay outside the gene matches.

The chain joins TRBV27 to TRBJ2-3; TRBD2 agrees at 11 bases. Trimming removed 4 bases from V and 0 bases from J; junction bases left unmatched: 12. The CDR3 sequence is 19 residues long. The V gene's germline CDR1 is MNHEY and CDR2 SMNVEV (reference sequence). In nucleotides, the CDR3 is TGTGCCAGCAGTTCCCTACTAGCGGGAGTCCCCCTTAGCACAGATACGCAGTATTTT. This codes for CASSSLLAGVPLSTDTQYF.